A single sample is the source of the 22 T cell receptor beta chains below, sequenced in a study of Graves' ophthalmopathy and Graves' hyperthyroidism. TCR beta CDR3 amplification used RNA transcripts. First-round RT-PCR employed HTBI primers, with a second-round multiplex PCR after it. TCRdb used MiXCR to reprocess the multiplex PCR reads, holding one entry per CDR3 protein. This table holds some 350,000 distinct CDR3 sequences, approximately 18% found once. Sequenced input: peripheral blood. The receptors here all came from an adult woman with stable Graves' hyperthyroidism.

The CDR3, as DNA: TGTGCCACCAGTGATGAAACAGGGGACGAGCAGTACTTC. Protein product: CATSDETGDEQYF. J is TRBJ2-7 and V is TRBV24-1; 7 bases match TRBD1. Germline V gene sequence: CDR1 KGHDR, CDR2 SFDVKD. The CDR3 contains 13 residues. V shed 3 bases and J 5 bases; nucleotides not matched to a gene: 3.

This clonotype was counted ten times or more. The chain is built from TRBV2 and TRBJ1-5; TRBD1 is a possible D gene (5 bases). The V gene's germline CDR1 is SNHLY and CDR2 FYNNEI. The CDR3 runs to 14 residues. V was shortened by 4 bases and J by 6 bases, with 13 bases between the two germline ends. As DNA, the CDR3 is TGTGCCAGCAGTGCGTGGCAGGGTGGTCAGCCCCAGCATTTT. Encoded protein: CASSAWQGGQPQHF.

This clonotype was found many times. The CDR3 does not close with the conserved phenylalanine or tryptophan, likely indicating a read error. The V gene is TRBV7-9, the J gene TRBJ1-1; possibly TRBD1 for D (6 bases). In germline, CDR1 is SEHNR, CDR2 FQNEAQ (reference sequence). V was pared by 6 bases and J by 10 bases, with 18 bases between. There are 13 residues in the CDR3. CDR3: CASSEVTGGRAFS. Written as DNA, the CDR3 is TGTGCCAGCAGTGAGGTGACAGGCGGGCGAGCTTTCTCT.

V usage is TRBV7-9 and J usage is TRBJ1-2, with no clear D. Germline loops: CDR1 SEHNR, CDR2 FQNEAQ (reference sequence). The CDR3 is made up of 12 amino acids. The ends were cut back, 1 base at V and 5 bases at J, with 5 bases in the middle. In nucleotides, the CDR3 is TGTGCCAGCAGCTTAGAGGAGTATGGCTACACCTTC. Its protein is CASSLEEYGYTF.

This clonotype has ten or more counts. The chain carries TRBV24-1 and TRBJ2-7; 8 bases are a match to TRBD1. The V and J ends lost 4 bases and 3 bases, in that order; junction bases with no gene match: 7. Germline V gives CDR1 KGHDR, CDR2 SFDVKD. CDR3 size: 15 residues. In nucleotides, the CDR3 is TGTGCCACCAGTGACTCGGGACAGGCCGTCTACGAGCAGTACTTC. Protein product: CATSDSGQAVYEQYF.

The V gene is TRBV6-1, the J gene TRBJ2-5, with 8 bases matching TRBD2. This CDR3 comprises 17 residues. CDR1 MNHNS and CDR2 SASEGT come from the germline V gene. V lost 8 bases, J lost 0 bases, and 14 bases stayed unmatched. The DNA of the CDR3 is TGTGCCAGCCGGCCCCGGGGCGGCGGGAGGTACCAAGAGACCCAGTACTTC. Translation gives CASRPRGGGRYQETQYF.

Comment on this clonotype: A single base separates this from a much larger clone, so it may be a read error. J is TRBJ2-5 and V is TRBV28; TRBD1 aligns across 11 bases. The V gene end was trimmed by 5 bases and the J gene end by 5 bases; junction bases not matched to a gene: 7. CDR3 length: 15 residues. Germline loops: CDR1 MDHEN, CDR2 SYDVKM. CDR3: CASSGTGGFEETQYF. The DNA of the CDR3 is TGTGCCAGCAGTGGGACAGGGGGATTCGAGGAGACCCAGTACTTC.

This clonotype was seen only a few times. The CDR3 spells CASSLYGTGNTIYF. Here the CDR3 DNA reads TGCGCCAGCAGCTTATACGGGACTGGAAACACCATATATTTT. This chain connects TRBV5-1 to TRBJ1-3; D gene unclear. The length of the CDR3 is 14 residues. Per the germline V gene, CDR1 is SGHRS and CDR2 is YFSETQ. V was pared by 2 bases and J by 2 bases, with 8 bases between.

With respect to this clonotype: A read error may account for a junction end that differs from germline. The chain has TRBV15 and TRBJ1-1, with D uncertain. Germline V lookup: CDR1 LNHNV, CDR2 YYDKDF (reference sequence). This CDR3 contains 15 residues. The CDR3 DNA sequence: TGTGCCACCAGCAGAGATCGGGGTGGGAACGCTGAAGCTTTCTTT. Protein sequence: CATSRDRGGNAEAFF.

V and J are TRBV2 and TRBJ1-3; the D is unclear. Trimming removed 4 bases from V and 0 bases from J, with 10 bases in between. The CDR3 is made up of 15 amino acids. Looked up from germline, CDR1 is SNHLY and CDR2 is FYNNEI. CDR3 sequence reads: CASSADTNSGNTIYF. CDR3 sequence (DNA): TGTGCCAGCAGTGCTGACACTAACTCTGGAAACACCATATATTTT.

There are many counts of this clonotype. This sequence joins TRBV28 and TRBJ1-2; D might be TRBD1 (6 bases). Germline V gene lookup returns CDR1 MDHEN and CDR2 SYDVKM. CDR3 length: 11 residues. V was shortened by 6 bases and J by 7 bases, with 9 bases between the two germline ends. The CDR3 loop is CASSRGGGYTF. The CDR3 DNA follows: TGTGCCAGCAGCAGGGGCGGTGGCTACACCTTC.

This clonotype was counted at least ten times. The chain couples TRBV7-9 to TRBJ2-7, with D possibly being TRBD2 (5 bases). V was shortened by 5 bases and J by 3 bases, with 11 bases between the two germline ends. CDR1 SEHNR and CDR2 FQNEAQ come from the germline V gene (reference sequence). This CDR3 is 13 amino acids long. The CDR3 sequence: CASSLPGFYEQYF. The CDR3 DNA reads TGTGCCAGCAGCCTACCGGGGTTCTACGAGCAGTACTTC. The full variable domain, in which reference TRBV7-9 and TRBJ2-7 provide the parts outside the CDR3, is DTGVSQNPRHKITKRGQNVTFRCDPISEHNRLYWYRQTLGQGPEFLTYFQNEAQLEKSRLLSDRFSAERPKGSFSTLEIQRTEQGDSAMYLCASSLPGFYEQYFGPGTRLTVT.

The CDR3 nucleotides are TGCGCCAGCAGCCAAGATCCGAGCGGGGGAACTAACACCGGGGAGCTGTTTTTT. This translates into CASSQDPSGGTNTGELFF. The V and J genes are TRBV4-1 and TRBJ2-2; 8 positions match TRBD2. CDR1 MGHRA and CDR2 YSYEKL come from the germline V gene. V shed 0 bases and J 2 bases; nucleotides not matched to a gene: 8. The CDR3 sequence is 18 residues long.

This clonotype has at least ten counts. An end of the junction differs from the germline gene, which may be a read error. The chain links TRBV5-5 to TRBJ1-5, with D maybe TRBD1 (5 bases). The V gene's germline CDR1 is SGHKS and CDR2 YYEKEE (reference sequence). The CDR3 loop spans 16 amino acids. CDR3 residues: CASSLGGADSNQPQHF. In DNA form, the CDR3 reads TGTGCCAGCAGTTTGGGTGGGGCAGATAGCAATCAGCCCCAGCATTTT.

This clonotype was detected ten times or more. The V gene is TRBV12-3 or TRBV12-4, the J gene TRBJ2-6; D gene uncertain. The CDR3 is made up of 13 amino acids. Trimming shortened V by 6 bases and J by 0 bases, and 3 bases separated the two germline ends. This CDR3 is CASRDSGANVLTF. The CDR3, as DNA: TGTGCCAGCAGGGACTCTGGGGCCAACGTCCTGACTTTC.

This clonotype was detected many times. The J gene is TRBJ2-7, the V gene TRBV12-3 or TRBV12-4; possible D gene TRBD1, 6 bases. The V gene lost 5 bases and the J gene lost 6 bases, with 17 bases spanning the gap. CDR3 length: 14 residues. The CDR3 DNA sequence: TGTGCCAGCAGTGCAACCCCGGACAGCCCCGAGCAGTACTTC. Encoded protein: CASSATPDSPEQYF.

At least ten counts were recorded for this clonotype. V usage is TRBV9 and J usage is TRBJ2-5, with D perhaps matching TRBD1 (5 bases). The CDR3 is made up of 14 amino acids. Germline assignment: CDR1 SGDLS and CDR2 YYNGEE. Trimming took 2 bases from V and 5 from J, leaving 13 bases between them. As DNA, the CDR3 is TGTGCCAGCAGCGTCTCGTCAGGGCTGGAGACCCAGTACTTC. This sequence encodes CASSVSSGLETQYF.

This clonotype was recorded at least ten times. This chain links TRBV24-1 with TRBJ2-3; D gene uncertain. V gave up 7 bases and J gave up 2 bases, with 3 bases separating them. The CDR3 loop spans 11 amino acids. CDR1 KGHDR and CDR2 SFDVKD come from the germline V gene. The CDR3, as DNA: TGTGCCACCAGGGACACAGATACGCAGTATTTT. This translates into CATRDTDTQYF.

This clonotype showed up many times. The chain joins TRBV28 to TRBJ2-5; the D call may be TRBD1 or TRBD2 (5 bases each). Germline loops: CDR1 MDHEN, CDR2 SYDVKM. The CDR3 is 13 residues long. The ends were cut back, 8 bases at V and 1 base at J, with 11 bases in the middle. CDR3: CASGASPQETQYF. The CDR3 DNA follows: TGTGCCAGCGGGGCTAGCCCCCAAGAGACCCAGTACTTC.

This clonotype was picked up a small number of times. This chain connects TRBV28 to TRBJ2-7; TRBD2 aligns across 8 bases. The germline V gene has CDR1 MDHEN and CDR2 SYDVKM. CDR3 length: 16 residues. Trimming cost V 6 bases and J 4 bases; bases outside gene matches: 14. Written as DNA, the CDR3 is TGTGCCAGCAGATCCACCGGGACTAGAGGAAGTTACGAGCAGTACTTC. It specifies CASRSTGTRGSYEQYF.

This clonotype was observed at least ten times. V and J are TRBV19 and TRBJ1-5; D remains ambiguous. The V and J ends lost 4 bases and 3 bases respectively, with 19 bases between them. Germline V CDR1 and CDR2: LNHDA, SQIVND (reference sequence). This CDR3 contains 17 residues. In DNA, the CDR3 is TGTGCCAGTAGTAATGTTTGGGCGTCGCGCCTCAATCAGCCCCAGCATTTT. This translates into CASSNVWASRLNQPQHF.

This clonotype occurred many times. This chain uses TRBV12-3 or TRBV12-4 with TRBJ2-7; 7 positions match TRBD1. V shed 5 bases and J 7 bases; nucleotides not matched to a gene: 14. The CDR3 consists of 15 residues. The CDR3 is CASSRVGQAIGEQYF. DNA for the CDR3: TGTGCCAGCAGTCGGGTAGGACAGGCCATCGGGGAGCAGTACTTC.